A selection of T cell receptor beta chains follows, all from one sample in a study of immune heterogeneity within non-small cell lung tumors. TCRdb independently ran MiXCR on the multiplex PCR reads; one entry per CDR3 protein. Among about 9,600 distinct CDR3 sequences listed, less than 30% were seen once. The sample was lung tumor tissue. These receptors all stem from a woman aged 45-65 years with non-small cell lung cancer. CDR3s include the opening cysteine and the closing phenylalanine or tryptophan. Each record gives: J gene, D gene, V gene, CDR3 protein. D genes are given only for firm matches.

>TRBJ1-1|TRBD1|TRBV7-8
CASSVDRGNEAFF
>TRBJ2-7|TRBD2|TRBV20-1
CSARDSSGGYYEQYF
>TRBJ1-1|NA|TRBV4-1
CASSQVELAGFEAFF
>TRBJ2-5|TRBD2|TRBV20-1
CSAQAGLAEETQYF
>TRBJ2-7|NA|TRBV4-1
CASSQFGSVYEQYF
>TRBJ1-2|TRBD1|TRBV2
CASFTGTGRRGYGYTF
>TRBJ2-3|TRBD1|TRBV5-1
CASSLGQGISTDTQYF
>TRBJ2-3|TRBD2|TRBV20-1
CSARGRGGSDTQYF
>TRBJ2-2|TRBD2|TRBV28
CASSLYNRGGIRGELFF
>TRBJ2-7|NA|TRBV20-1
CSARGVSYEQYF
>NA|NA|TRBV12-3/TRBV12-4
CASSLGLVTTQYF
>TRBJ1-1|NA|TRBV6-9
CASSSTENTEAFF
>TRBJ2-1|NA|TRBV9
CASSPTPGDEQFF
>TRBJ2-7|TRBD2|TRBV5-5
CASSFSGGVNEQYF
>TRBJ1-2|TRBD1|TRBV9
CASSRQGLYNYGYTF
>TRBJ1-2|NA|TRBV4-2
CASSPGGIAGNYGYTF
>TRBJ1-4|TRBD1|TRBV27
CASRSTRGVVEKLFF
>TRBJ2-7|TRBD1|TRBV14
CASSQTGGLIYEQYF
>TRBJ2-5|NA|TRBV10-2
CASRVGRQETQYF
>TRBJ2-7|TRBD1|TRBV27
CASSSAGTGRGPEQYF
>TRBJ1-1|TRBD1|TRBV20-1
CSASATGGRTEAFF